A selection of T cell receptor beta chains follows, all from one sample in a study of CD8 T cells in Susac syndrome. TCRdb processed the immunoSEQ multiplex PCR reads anew with MiXCR; each CDR3 protein has one entry. The table shows about 290,000 distinct CDR3 sequences, with over 75% occurring only once. Sample: CD8+ T cells from PBMCs. The source is a human donor with multiple sclerosis. Each CDR3 is given without its conserved first and last residue.

V | CDR3
TRBV5-6 | ASSPGQYNEQF
TRBV19 | ASSIPLAGGLTKNIQY
TRBV4-3 | ASSLDRPSYNEQF
TRBV10-2 | ASSLHGGVYNEQF
TRBV28 | ASTIGSSYNEQF
TRBV9 | ASSPTITDTQY
TRBV28 | ASSFPRGLAGWETQY
TRBV7-3 | ASSGRSIVYRGLTDTQY
TRBV14 | ASSHPRAGSTDTQY
TRBV5-4 | ASSDGLSYNEQF
TRBV21-1 | ASSPTGTASYEQY
TRBV7-2 | ASSLRLAGEQF
TRBV20-1 | SARGPPTPLNNEQF
TRBV29-1 | SVSTGAYNEQF
TRBV29-1 | SVELLSSRDYEQF
TRBV28 | ASSLPGGQETQY
TRBV6-2/TRBV6-3 | ASTLRRENYGYT